The next 8 T cell receptor beta chains were all read from a single sample in a study of glioma-infiltrating T cells after dendritic cell vaccination. Measured with immunoSEQ multiplex PCR; TCRdb has only the in-frame clones, and not every one. The sample includes about 92,000 clones, approximately 84% seen only once; the top ten take about a sixth. Specimen: blood, collected before dendritic cell vaccination. All receptors derive from a human donor with glioblastoma.

This clone has just one count. The J gene is TRBJ2-5, the V gene TRBV6-5; TRBD2 agrees at 9 bases. V trimming: 8 bases; J trimming: 4 bases; junction bases outside the gene matches: 14. Per the germline V gene, CDR1 is MNHEY and CDR2 is SVGAGI. The CDR3 extends over 16 amino acids. CDR3 nucleotide sequence: TGTGCCAGCGGTTGGTTAGCGGGGGCCGCGGGAGAGACCCAGTACTTC. Translating gives CASGWLAGAAGETQYF.

CDR3 amino acids: CASSLSVTSGLPKGNEQFF. The CDR3 DNA follows: TGTGCCAGCAGTTTATCGGTGACTAGCGGGCTCCCTAAGGGGAATGAGCAGTTCTTC. The rearrangement joins TRBV27 to TRBJ2-1; 10 bases match TRBD2. The germline CDR1 and CDR2 sequences are MNHEY and SMNVEV (reference sequence). V lost 0 bases, J lost 7 bases, and 15 bases stayed unmatched. The CDR3 runs to 19 residues.

This chain joins TRBV6-1 and TRBJ2-5; D is ambiguous. The CDR3 loop spans 12 amino acids. Germline V lookup: CDR1 MNHNS, CDR2 SASEGT. V was shortened by 8 bases and J by 4 bases, with 11 bases between the two germline ends. CDR3 loop: CASRSDRETQYF. The CDR3 DNA reads as TGTGCCAGCCGGTCCGATCGAGAGACCCAGTACTTC.

This clone appeared a single time. The chain combines TRBV7-9 with TRBJ1-2, with a tentative D call TRBD1 (5 bases). The CDR3 extends over 15 amino acids. The ends were cut back, 3 bases at V and 6 bases at J, with 17 bases in the middle. Germline V gives CDR1 SEHNR, CDR2 FQNEAQ (reference sequence). The CDR3, as DNA: TGTGCCAGCAGCTTCCCCCGGGGAGGGGTGAATGGCTACACCTTC. This sequence encodes CASSFPRGGVNGYTF.

This clone was detected only once. CDR3: CASSLGQGFTEAFF. The CDR3 DNA follows: TGTGCCAGCAGCTTGGGACAGGGATTCACTGAAGCTTTCTTT. The chain uses TRBV7-6 and TRBJ1-1; TRBD1 matches at 9 bases. CDR1 and CDR2 from the germline V gene are SGHVS and FNYEAQ. J gave up 4 bases and V 3 bases, and 3 bases lay outside the gene matches. The CDR3 covers 14 residues.

The chain employs TRBV5-6 and TRBJ1-2, with D tentatively TRBD1 (6 bases). Trimming left V 2 bases short and J 4 bases short, with 12 bases between. Germline assignment: CDR1 SGHDT and CDR2 YYEEEE. There are 14 residues in the CDR3. DNA for the CDR3: TGTGCCAGCAGCTTTAGGGACATTTCCTATGGCTACACCTTC. This translates into CASSFRDISYGYTF.

The rearrangement uses TRBV15 and TRBJ1-5; 9 bases agree with TRBD1. Germline loops: CDR1 LNHNV, CDR2 YYDKDF (reference sequence). The CDR3 loop spans 15 amino acids. V shed 5 bases, J shed 4 bases, and the junction held 6 bases outside the gene matches. The chain's CDR3 is CATSFGQGNNQPQHF. The CDR3 DNA is TGTGCCACCAGCTTCGGACAGGGGAATAATCAGCCCCAGCATTTT. Using reference TRBV15 and TRBJ1-5 for the parts outside the CDR3, the full variable domain is DAMVIQNPRYQVTQFGKPVTLSCSQTLNHNVMYWYQQKSSQAPKLLFHYYDKDFNNEADTPDNFQSRRPNTSFCFLDIRSPGLGDTAMYLCATSFGQGNNQPQHFGDGTRLSIL.

V is TRBV7-2 and J is TRBJ2-7; 8 nucleotides agree with TRBD2. Trimming at V came to 8 bases and at J to 5 bases, leaving 26 bases not matched to a gene. The germline gives CDR1 SGHTA, CDR2 FQGNSA. CDR3 length: 19 residues. The CDR3 nucleotides are TGTGCCAGCCGATTTAGGGGAGGACTAACAGCGGGAGTCAACCACGAGCAGTACTTC. As protein: CASRFRGGLTAGVNHEQYF.